Included here is one TCR beta chain sequence, with context. The antigen is undetermined. This sample stems from a study of persistence of HIV-infected CD4 T cells. About the research overall: Donors were ART-treated; their CMV- and Gag-responding CD4+ T cells were isolated.

CDR1 and CDR2 (germline): SGHDT, YYEEEE. There are 16 residues in the CDR3. V was clipped by 4 bases and J by 0 bases; unmatched bases: 7. The libraries were made with immunoSEQ version 4 in survey mode. Profiling relied on immunoSEQ multiplex PCR, and the TCRdb table lists in-frame clones only, not all of them. In the table there are tens of thousands of clones, around 78% of which are singletons. An overlapping HIV-1 Gag peptide pool stimulated these cells at about 0.9 ug/peptide/mL. CD40L-negative CD69-negative CD45RO-high memory CD4+ T cells were sorted as populations depleted of antigen-responding cells. Anti-CD28/CD49d costimulation, CD40-blocking antibody and enfuvirtide were given to CD8-depleted PBMCs for 15 to 20 hours.

The chain joins TRBV5-6 to TRBJ1-1, with TRBD1 identical over 9 bases. This sequence was found in an adult man with HIV who was CMV-seropositive. The sample was CD4+ T cells sorted from PBMCs after 18-hour stimulation, taken from a patient who received antiretroviral therapy. The CDR3, as DNA: TGTGCCAGCAGCCGCGGGACAGGGTGGATGAACACTGAAGCTTTCTTT. Translating it yields CASSRGTGWMNTEAFF. Drawing the rest from reference TRBV5-6 and TRBJ1-1, the complete variable domain is DAGVTQSPTHLIKTRGQQVTLRCSPKSGHDTVSWYQQALGQGPQFIFQYYEEEERQRGNFPDRFSGHQFPNYSSELNVNALLLGDSALYLCASSRGTGWMNTEAFFGQGTRLTVV.